Listed here are 32 T cell receptor beta chains from one sample, sequenced in a study of T cells in Graves' hyperthyroidism and ophthalmopathy. Template material for amplifying TCR beta CDR3 regions consisted of RNA transcripts. The HTBI primer set was used in a first-round RT-PCR of the TCR CDR3. TCRdb passed the multiplex PCR reads through MiXCR, listing each CDR3 protein once. The data contain about 400,000 distinct CDR3 sequences, 11% to 15% of them seen just once; the ten biggest clones take up approximately 27%. Sequencing was performed on blood. The receptors shown here come from a middle-aged man with Graves' ophthalmopathy.

This clonotype occurred many times. The chain recombines TRBV28 with TRBJ2-7, with 9 bases identical to TRBD1. The CDR3 spans 15 residues. Germline assignment: CDR1 MDHEN and CDR2 SYDVKM. Losses at the gene ends were 4 bases for V and 5 bases for J; bases not matched to a gene: 9. The CDR3 bases are TGTGCCAGCAGTTCCCCGGGACAGGGTACCCACGAGCAGTACTTC. It codes for CASSSPGQGTHEQYF.

The J gene is TRBJ2-5, the V gene TRBV10-2; D gene uncertain. The length of the CDR3 is 15 residues. Per germline, CDR1 WSHSY and CDR2 SAAADI. The germline V and J ends were trimmed by 2 bases and 5 bases, with 15 bases remaining between them. The CDR3 region is CASSEHAGVGETQYF. CDR3 sequence (DNA): TGCGCCAGCAGTGAGCATGCTGGAGTGGGGGAGACCCAGTACTTC.

The chain recombines TRBV5-1 with TRBJ2-1; unclear D gene. Trimming removed 0 bases from V and 6 bases from J, with 10 bases in between. The CDR3 length is 14 residues. Per germline, CDR1 SGHRS and CDR2 YFSETQ. The CDR3 is CASSLAVGPNEQFF. The CDR3 DNA follows: TGCGCCAGCAGCTTGGCCGTAGGGCCCAATGAGCAGTTCTTC.

On this clonotype itself: This may arise from a read error, as a much more abundant clone is one base away. The genes are TRBV9 and TRBJ1-1, with a weak D call TRBD1 (5 bases). V gave up 3 bases and J gave up 5 bases, with 14 bases separating them. This CDR3 region has 14 residues. Germline loops: CDR1 SGDLS, CDR2 YYNGEE. CDR3 protein: CASSAHGGRTEAFF. The DNA of the CDR3 is TGTGCCAGCAGCGCCCACGGGGGGAGGACTGAAGCTTTCTTT.

This clonotype was counted at least ten times. CDR3 loop: CASSQVDYGYTF. The DNA of the CDR3 is TGCGCCAGCAGCCAAGTGGACTATGGCTACACCTTC. V usage is TRBV4-1 and J usage is TRBJ1-2; D gene unclear. The V end lost 1 base, the J end lost 3 bases, and 3 bases lay between the germline ends. Germline V gene lookup returns CDR1 MGHRA and CDR2 YSYEKL. There are 12 residues in the CDR3.

This clonotype was seen a few times. The rearrangement uses TRBV9 and TRBJ1-1, with TRBD1 matching over 7 bases. The CDR3 runs to 15 residues. Germline CDR1 SGDLS, CDR2 YYNGEE. Trimming removed 1 base from V and 4 bases from J; junction bases left unmatched: 7. The CDR3 protein is CASSVYGTEGTEAFF. CDR3 in DNA: TGTGCCAGCAGCGTATATGGGACAGAGGGCACTGAAGCTTTCTTT.

This clonotype has a handful of counts. J is TRBJ2-1 and V is TRBV28; 9 bases are a match to TRBD2. Germline V CDR1 and CDR2: MDHEN, SYDVKM. J was trimmed by 3 bases and V by 5 bases; bases with no gene match: 8. The CDR3 contains 16 residues. The CDR3 sequence: CASSPLRGRVYNEQFF. CDR3 in DNA: TGTGCCAGCAGTCCTCTCCGCGGGAGGGTCTACAATGAGCAGTTCTTC.

This clonotype was counted only a few times. The V call is TRBV20-1, the J call TRBJ2-1, with a possible D match to TRBD2 (6 bases). The CDR3 spans 15 residues. V was cut by 4 bases and J by 2 bases, with 15 bases left in between. The V gene's germline CDR1 is DFQATT and CDR2 SNEGSKA (reference sequence). CDR3 in DNA: TGCAGTGCTATCCCCACGCGGGAAACCTACAATGAGCAGTTCTTC. Its translation is CSAIPTRETYNEQFF.

To note about this clonotype: A much larger clone is a single base away; this may be a read error. The chain uses TRBV10-3 and TRBJ1-2; no clear D. This CDR3 comprises 16 residues. Trimming removed 3 bases from V and 3 bases from J, with 17 bases in between. Germline V gene data show CDR1 as ENHRY and CDR2 as SYGVKD. The CDR3, as DNA: TGTGCCATCAGTGAAGCTCATGGAAACCCGCACTATGGCTACACCTTC. It specifies CAISEAHGNPHYGYTF.

CDR3 protein: CASSIGTGGGLGANVLTF. CDR3 nucleotide sequence: TGTGCCAGCAGCATCGGGACAGGGGGCGGGTTGGGGGCCAACGTCCTGACTTTC. The genes are TRBV7-2 and TRBJ2-6; 12 bases align to TRBD1. Germline lookup yields CDR1 SGHTA and CDR2 FQGNSA. The V segment lost 5 bases and the J segment 4 bases; nucleotides outside the gene matches: 9. This CDR3 is built from 18 residues.

This clonotype was seen ten or more times. The chain couples TRBV2 to TRBJ1-1, with 8 bases that match TRBD1. CDR1 and CDR2 from the germline V gene are SNHLY and FYNNEI. The CDR3 consists of 13 residues. The ends lost 7 bases at V and 11 bases at J; junction bases unmatched: 12. The DNA of the CDR3 is TGTGCCAGCACCGCGACAGGGGTTGGTTGGGCTTTCTTT. Translation: CASTATGVGWAFF. The whole variable domain, remainder taken from reference TRBV2 and TRBJ1-1, is EPEVTQTPSHQVTQMGQEVILRCVPISNHLYFYWYRQILGQKVEFLVSFYNNEISEKSEIFDDQFSVERPDGSNFTLKIRSTKLEDSAMYFCASTATGVGWAFFGQGTRLTVV.

DNA for the CDR3: TGCAGTGCTAGAGTGGGAGCGGCGAACACTGAAGCTTTCTTT. Translating it yields CSARVGAANTEAFF. The chain has TRBV20-1 and TRBJ1-1, with D hard to call. The CDR3 runs to 14 residues. The germline V and J ends were trimmed by 1 base and 1 base, with 10 bases remaining between them. Germline-derived CDR1 and CDR2 are DFQATT and SNEGSKA (reference sequence).

A few counts support this clonotype. This chain links TRBV19 with TRBJ1-5; the D gene is possibly TRBD1 (6 bases). The germline V gene has CDR1 LNHDA and CDR2 SQIVND (reference sequence). Trimming removed 0 bases from V and 5 bases from J, with 23 bases in between. The CDR3 extends over 19 amino acids. CDR3 DNA sequence: TGTGCCAGTAGTATAGAAAGGTTGTGGACCACAGGGAGTGATCAGCCCCAGCATTTT. It codes for CASSIERLWTTGSDQPQHF.

This chain joins TRBV20-1 and TRBJ2-1; D unresolved. V lost 4 bases to trimming and J lost 9 bases, with 7 bases between them. CDR1 is DFQATT and CDR2 is SNEGSKA in the germline V gene (reference sequence). The CDR3 is 10 residues long. The DNA of the CDR3 is TGCAGTGCTAAACTTGGTGAGCAGTTCTTC. Amino acid sequence: CSAKLGEQFF.

This clonotype has a count of ten or more. The chain joins TRBV12-3 or TRBV12-4 to TRBJ1-4; TRBD1 aligns across 7 bases. V shed 3 bases, J shed 3 bases, and the junction held 4 bases outside the gene matches. This CDR3 has 15 residues. The CDR3 sequence: CASSFSGTANEKLFF. CDR3 bases: TGTGCCAGCAGTTTTTCCGGGACAGCTAATGAAAAACTGTTTTTT.

This clonotype was detected only a few times. The gene calls are TRBV27 and TRBJ2-7; 7 bases line up with TRBD1. J lost 3 bases, V lost 3 bases, and 8 bases had no gene match. The CDR3 runs 15 residues. The germline gives CDR1 MNHEY, CDR2 SMNVEV (reference sequence). The CDR3, as DNA: TGTGCCAGCAGTTTGGTTGAGGGGGCGTTCTACGAGCAGTACTTC. This sequence encodes CASSLVEGAFYEQYF.

This clonotype was observed a handful of times. The rearrangement links TRBV2 to TRBJ2-2; D may be TRBD1 (6 bases). Germline V gene sequence: CDR1 SNHLY, CDR2 FYNNEI. This CDR3 has 13 amino acids. Trimming stripped 10 bases from V and 1 base from J, with 10 bases between. The CDR3 spells CAIRDKNTGELFF. The CDR3 nucleotides are TGTGCCATCCGGGACAAGAACACCGGGGAGCTGTTTTTT.

This clonotype has a count of ten or more. V and J are TRBV24-1 and TRBJ1-6, with TRBD1 matching over 8 bases. This CDR3 comprises 14 residues. Per germline, CDR1 KGHDR and CDR2 SFDVKD. Trimming took 5 bases from V and 7 from J; bases not matched to a gene: 3. In DNA, the CDR3 is TGTGCCACCAGTGCCGGGACAGGCAATTCACCCCTCCACTTT. It encodes CATSAGTGNSPLHF.

This clonotype was observed at least ten times. The V and J genes are TRBV24-1 and TRBJ2-3; no reliable D call. Germline CDR1 KGHDR, CDR2 SFDVKD. The length of the CDR3 is 15 residues. V lost 3 bases, J lost 4 bases, and 13 bases lay in between. The CDR3, as DNA: TGTGCCACCAGTGATCCCCTGAATTATGCAGATACGCAGTATTTT. Translated: CATSDPLNYADTQYF.

Turning to this clonotype: At one of its ends the junction is not consistent with the germline gene, which may arise from a read error. The chain combines TRBV9 with TRBJ2-5; D uncertain. The germline gives CDR1 SGDLS, CDR2 YYNGEE. The length of the CDR3 is 13 residues. The CDR3, as DNA: TGTGTCAGCAGCGATGGAGTCAAAGAGACCCAGTACTTC. Residues: CVSSDGVKETQYF.

This clonotype was recorded many times. The chain employs TRBV12-3 or TRBV12-4 and TRBJ2-3; perhaps D is TRBD1 or TRBD2 (5 bases each). With 6 bases removed from V and 3 bases from J, the gap between germline ends came to 16 bases. This CDR3 spans 15 amino acids. The CDR3 DNA reads TGTGCCAGCAGCCTAGGTGGGACCCAAACAGATACGCAGTATTTT. It is translated as CASSLGGTQTDTQYF.

This clonotype was counted at least ten times. This rearrangement joins TRBV3-1 to TRBJ2-7; D is unresolved. The CDR3 is 14 residues long. The V end lost 1 base, the J end lost 6 bases, and 13 bases lay between the germline ends. Germline values: CDR1 LGHDT, CDR2 YNNKEL (reference sequence). Here the CDR3 DNA reads TGTGCCAGCAGCCAAGGGAGTCGATCGAGCGAGCAGTACTTC. Encoded protein: CASSQGSRSSEQYF.

The chain employs TRBV19 and TRBJ2-2; possible D gene TRBD1, 5 bases. The CDR3 has 18 residues. Trimming shortened V by 7 bases and J by 6 bases, and 27 bases separated the two germline ends. The germline CDR1 and CDR2 sequences are LNHDA and SQIVND (reference sequence). Written as DNA, the CDR3 is TGTGCCAGTAATATCCAGTCCGTCAGGGTGCGACGGTCCGGGGAGCTGTTTTTT. Amino acid sequence: CASNIQSVRVRRSGELFF.

This clonotype was seen ten or more times. The chain links TRBV20-1 to TRBJ2-7; D tentatively fits TRBD1 or TRBD2 (5 bases each). Germline V gene sequence: CDR1 DFQATT, CDR2 SNEGSKA (reference sequence). Trimming shortened V by 3 bases and J by 1 base, and 16 bases separated the two germline ends. This CDR3 has 15 residues. The CDR3 loop reads CSASLLGTDSYEQYF. CDR3 bases: TGCAGTGCTAGCCTCCTGGGGACCGATTCCTACGAGCAGTACTTC.

As for this clonotype: One base away lies a much larger clone, so this may be a sequencing read error. The chain couples TRBV29-1 to TRBJ2-3; 7 nucleotides match TRBD2. The J segment lost 10 bases and the V segment lost 4 bases, leaving 14 bases of the junction unmatched. Germline V gives CDR1 SQVTM, CDR2 ANQGSEA. CDR3 size: 14 residues. The CDR3 spells CSVGENAGVAAQYF. As DNA, the CDR3 is TGCAGCGTTGGAGAGAACGCGGGAGTGGCTGCGCAGTATTTT.

This chain uses TRBV6-9 with TRBJ1-6, with D tentatively TRBD1 (6 bases). The CDR3 consists of 14 residues. Germline values: CDR1 MNHGY, CDR2 SVAAGI. The ends were cut back, 3 bases at V and 6 bases at J, with 9 bases in the middle. In DNA, the CDR3 is TGTGCCAGCAGTTACGTGGACAGTAATTCACCCCTCCACTTT. Translated: CASSYVDSNSPLHF.

This clonotype came up many times. The chain carries TRBV20-1 and TRBJ2-7, with TRBD2 matching over 12 bases. This CDR3 is 15 amino acids long. V lost 6 bases and J lost 6; bases outside the gene matches: 12. Looked up from germline, CDR1 is DFQATT and CDR2 is SNEGSKA (reference sequence). In DNA form, the CDR3 reads TGCAGTGCCCCCGGGGGTCTAGCGGGAGGGGGCGAGCAGTACTTC. Translation gives CSAPGGLAGGGEQYF.

This clonotype was counted between two and nine times. V usage is TRBV7-9 and J usage is TRBJ1-1; D uncertain. The CDR3 sequence is 11 residues long. Trimming took 5 bases from V and 8 from J, leaving 9 bases between them. In germline, CDR1 is SEHNR, CDR2 FQNEAQ (reference sequence). CDR3 in DNA: TGTGCCAGCAGCCACAAGGAGGAAGCTTTCTTT. It encodes CASSHKEEAFF. Looking up the rest from reference TRBV7-9 and TRBJ1-1 gives the full variable domain: DTGVSQNPRHKITKRGQNVTFRCDPISEHNRLYWYRQTLGQGPEFLTYFQNEAQLEKSRLLSDRFSAERPKGSFSTLEIQRTEQGDSAMYLCASSHKEEAFFGQGTRLTVV.

This clonotype occurred many times. The chain is built from TRBV27 and TRBJ1-2; D is perhaps TRBD1 (6 bases). Germline V lookup: CDR1 MNHEY, CDR2 SMNVEV (reference sequence). V lost 6 bases, J lost 0 bases, and 14 bases lay in between. The CDR3 spans 15 residues. In nucleotides, the CDR3 is TGTGCCAGCAGATCTTTCGACAGGTCTAACTATGGCTACACCTTC. Translating gives CASRSFDRSNYGYTF.

The chain is built from TRBV19 and TRBJ1-6; D is uncertain. The CDR3 loop spans 21 amino acids. Germline CDR1 is LNHDA and CDR2 is SQIVND (reference sequence). V shed 2 bases and J shed 0 bases, with 23 bases lying between them. The CDR3 DNA reads as TGTGCCAGTAGTATATCAAAGTGGATGGGAAGTCCGAGCTCCTATAATTCACCCCTCCACTTT. Translation: CASSISKWMGSPSSYNSPLHF.

This clonotype appeared many times. The gene calls are TRBV12-3 or TRBV12-4 and TRBJ1-6; TRBD1 matches 11 bases. The CDR3 consists of 16 residues. The V and J ends lost 6 bases and 4 bases, in that order; junction bases with no gene match: 5. CDR3 sequence: CASRRTGGLYNSPLHF. CDR3 DNA: TGTGCCAGCAGAAGGACAGGGGGCTTGTATAATTCACCCCTCCACTTT.

This clonotype was detected ten times or more. The chain combines TRBV2 with TRBJ2-7, with D unresolved. The CDR3 sequence is 14 residues long. V shed 4 bases and J shed 6 bases, with 16 bases lying between them. Germline CDR1 and CDR2: SNHLY and FYNNEI. This CDR3 is CASSGLGPSGEQYF. The CDR3 DNA reads TGTGCCAGCAGTGGGCTAGGACCCTCCGGCGAGCAGTACTTC.